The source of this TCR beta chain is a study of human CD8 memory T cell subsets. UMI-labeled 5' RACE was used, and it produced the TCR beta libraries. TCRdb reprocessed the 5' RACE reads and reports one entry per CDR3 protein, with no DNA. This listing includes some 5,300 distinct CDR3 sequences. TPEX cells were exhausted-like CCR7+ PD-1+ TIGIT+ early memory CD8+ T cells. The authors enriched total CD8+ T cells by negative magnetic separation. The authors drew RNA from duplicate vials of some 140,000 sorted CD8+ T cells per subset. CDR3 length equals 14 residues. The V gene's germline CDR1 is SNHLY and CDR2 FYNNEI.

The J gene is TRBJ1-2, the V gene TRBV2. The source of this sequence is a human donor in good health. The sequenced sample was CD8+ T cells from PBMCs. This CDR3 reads CASSEGDPNYGYTF.